Below are 2 T cell receptor beta chains sequenced from a single sample in a study of early T cells in non-severe SARS-CoV-2 infection. TCRdb reprocessed the 5' RACE reads with MiXCR, giving one entry per CDR3 protein. The sample consists of just under 90,000 distinct CDR3 sequences, approximately 14% of them appearing once. The sample comprised whole blood. These receptors were obtained from an adult who was a healthcare worker with PCR-confirmed SARS-CoV-2 infection or an uninfected control (not recorded which).

This clonotype was seen more than once but under ten times. The gene calls are TRBV7-8 and TRBJ2-6; D possibly corresponds to TRBD2 (6 bases). V was clipped by 2 bases and J by 0 bases, with 14 bases between them. Germline V CDR1 and CDR2: SGHVS, FQNEAQ. This CDR3 comprises 18 residues. CDR3 amino acids: CASSLHRDSHSGANVLTF. CDR3 DNA: TGTGCCAGCAGCTTACACCGGGACTCCCACTCTGGGGCCAACGTCCTGACTTTC.

V and J are TRBV19 and TRBJ1-2; no reliable D call. V gave up 7 bases and J gave up 0 bases, with 12 bases separating them. The germline V gene has CDR1 LNHDA and CDR2 SQIVND (reference sequence). The CDR3 spans 14 residues. The CDR3 loop reads CASTPGASNYGYTF. DNA of the CDR3: TGTGCCAGTACCCCAGGAGCCTCTAACTATGGCTACACCTTC.